These 12 T cell receptor beta chains originate from one sample sequenced in a study of CXCR4 blockade with PD-1 therapy in pancreatic cancer. Profiled with immunoSEQ multiplex PCR; TCRdb holds only in-frame clones, not every one. Of some 2,700 clones in the sample, roughly 38% were seen once. The sample comprised tumor tissue. These TCRs come from a human donor with pancreatic ductal adenocarcinoma.

This clone was counted a single time. The chain is built from TRBV19 and TRBJ2-5, with a possible D match to TRBD2 (6 bases). The ends were cut back, 4 bases at V and 2 bases at J, with 11 bases in the middle. Germline CDR1 reads LNHDA; CDR2 reads SQIVND (reference sequence). There are 14 residues in the CDR3. The DNA of the CDR3 is TGTGCCAGTAGTAACGGAGGGTTTCAAGAGACCCAGTACTTC. This codes for CASSNGGFQETQYF.

This chain uses TRBV29-1 with TRBJ2-5; 10 nucleotides agree with TRBD1. The J segment lost 0 bases and the V segment lost 8 bases, leaving 9 bases of the junction unmatched. Germline V gives CDR1 SQVTM, CDR2 ANQGSEA. The CDR3 covers 15 residues. Here the CDR3 DNA reads TGCAGCTCGGGGCGTGGGACAGGGGACCAAGAGACCCAGTACTTC. Translation gives CSSGRGTGDQETQYF.

This clone has only a few counts. This chain uses TRBV5-1 with TRBJ1-1; D might be TRBD1 (5 bases). The CDR3 is 15 residues long. Trimming took 0 bases from V and 5 from J, leaving 14 bases between them. Germline CDR1 reads SGHRS; CDR2 reads YFSETQ. The CDR3 sequence: CASSLVLDMGTEAFF. CDR3 DNA sequence: TGCGCCAGCAGCTTGGTTCTGGACATGGGGACTGAAGCTTTCTTT.

The chain is built from TRBV19 and TRBJ2-7; 10 bases fit TRBD1. The CDR3 runs to 14 residues. Germline V gives CDR1 LNHDA, CDR2 SQIVND (reference sequence). V was clipped by 9 bases and J by 7 bases; unmatched bases: 12. The DNA for the CDR3 is TGTGCCAGCCAGCACACTGGGACAGGGGTTGAGCAGTACTTC. Amino acid sequence: CASQHTGTGVEQYF. Drawing the rest from reference TRBV19 and TRBJ2-7, the complete variable domain is DGGITQSPKYLFRKEGQNVTLSCEQNLNHDAMYWYRQDPGQGLRLIYYSQIVNDFQKGDIAEGYSVSREKKESFPLTVTSAQKNPTAFYLCASQHTGTGVEQYFGPGTRLTVT.

V and J are TRBV18 and TRBJ1-1; D call uncertain. The germline V and J ends were trimmed by 0 bases and 4 bases, with 12 bases remaining between them. This CDR3 comprises 15 residues. CDR1 KGHSH and CDR2 LQKENI come from the germline V gene. Here the CDR3 reads CASSPPGRGGTEAFF. CDR3 DNA: TGTGCCAGCTCACCACCGGGTCGGGGAGGCACTGAAGCTTTCTTT. Drawing the rest from reference TRBV18 and TRBJ1-1, the complete variable domain is NAGVMQNPRHLVRRRGQEARLRCSPMKGHSHVYWYRQLPEEGLKFMVYLQKENIIDESGMPKERFSAEFPKEGPSILRIQQVVRGDSAAYFCASSPPGRGGTEAFFGQGTRLTVV.

The CDR3 nucleotides read TGTGCCAGCTCACCCGGGAGGGGAGAAGGCTACACCTTC. As protein: CASSPGRGEGYTF. The V and J genes are TRBV18 and TRBJ1-2; the D gene is possibly TRBD1 (5 bases). V was cut by 3 bases and J by 8 bases, with 13 bases left in between. Germline CDR1 KGHSH, CDR2 LQKENI. This CDR3 has 13 amino acids.

This clone is a singleton in its sample. The V call is TRBV28, the J call TRBJ1-5; D is ambiguous. CDR1 is MDHEN and CDR2 is SYDVKM in the germline V gene. V shed 10 bases and J shed 0 bases, with 10 bases lying between them. The CDR3 extends over 13 amino acids. The CDR3 DNA follows: TGTGCCACTTTACGTTATAGCAATCAGCCCCAGCATTTT. Its protein is CATLRYSNQPQHF.

This clone has only a few counts. This rearrangement joins TRBV6-8 to TRBJ1-2; unclear D gene. Trimming took off 4 bases at V and 4 bases at J, with 16 bases between the two ends. From germline, CDR1 is MNHGY and CDR2 SAAAGT. The CDR3 has 15 amino acids. The CDR3 loop is CASSSPRAGLYGYTF. CDR3 in DNA: TGTGCCAGCAGTTCCCCCCGGGCAGGCCTCTATGGCTACACCTTC.

The sample holds a few counts of this clone. The chain couples TRBV4-1 to TRBJ2-5; D is unresolved. CDR1 MGHRA and CDR2 YSYEKL come from the germline V gene. The CDR3 sequence is 13 residues long. V lost 0 bases to trimming and J lost 5 bases, with 7 bases between them. For the CDR3, the DNA is TGCGCCAGCAGCCAAGATGGCGGCGAGACCCAGTACTTC. Amino acids: CASSQDGGETQYF.

This chain connects TRBV19 to TRBJ1-1, with 7 bases identical to TRBD1. CDR1 and CDR2 (germline): LNHDA, SQIVND (reference sequence). The V segment lost 4 bases and the J segment 1 base; nucleotides outside the gene matches: 6. The CDR3 is made up of 15 amino acids. The CDR3 loop is CASSTPGQKNTEAFF. As DNA, the CDR3 is TGTGCCAGTAGTACCCCGGGACAGAAGAACACTGAAGCTTTCTTT.

This clone was found a few times. J is TRBJ1-5 and V is TRBV15, with D uncertain. The V gene lost 0 bases and the J gene lost 3 bases, with 9 bases spanning the gap. The V gene's germline CDR1 is LNHNV and CDR2 YYDKDF (reference sequence). This CDR3 has 15 residues. CDR3 DNA sequence: TGTGCCACCAGCAGAGATACCGGGAACAATCAGCCCCAGCATTTT. This sequence encodes CATSRDTGNNQPQHF.

This chain connects TRBV18 to TRBJ1-4; 7 bases fit TRBD1. V lost 2 bases, J lost 7 bases, and 4 bases stayed unmatched. Germline loops: CDR1 KGHSH, CDR2 LQKENI. The CDR3 has 14 amino acids. The CDR3 loop is CASSPGPGGEKLFF. DNA of the CDR3: TGTGCCAGCTCACCAGGACCAGGGGGTGAAAAACTGTTTTTT.